The 18 T cell receptor beta chains below come from one sample, sequenced in a study of T-cell reconstitution after alpha-beta-depleted transplantation in children. Molecular barcoding with unique molecular identifiers was used for the TCRbeta library. TCRdb redid the calling of the PCR reads with MiXCR, one entry per CDR3 protein. The sample lists hundreds of thousands of distinct CDR3 sequences, around 9.6% seen once, with less than 8% in the top ten. The source material was PBMCs from the stem cell graft donor, sampled from the stem cell graft. These receptors were taken from a human donor who donated a stem cell graft to a child with acute lymphoblastic leukemia.

This clonotype was observed many times. This chain joins TRBV7-2 and TRBJ2-2; no clear D. Germline assignment: CDR1 SGHTA and CDR2 FQGNSA. This CDR3 has 12 residues. The V end was cut by 5 bases, the J end by 7 bases, with 8 bases between. The CDR3 here is CASSIYGGELFF. The CDR3 DNA is TGTGCCAGCAGCATTTACGGCGGGGAGCTGTTTTTT.

The gene calls are TRBV12-3 or TRBV12-4 and TRBJ2-2; 9 nucleotides match TRBD2. After removal of 3 bases from V and 3 bases from J, the junction contained 11 bases not matched to a gene. CDR3 length: 18 residues. CDR3 nucleotide sequence: TGTGCCAGCAGTTTCCCCGGGGGGCGGGGGGGCTACACCGGGGAGCTGTTTTTT. It codes for CASSFPGGRGGYTGELFF.

This clonotype was seen many times. V and J are TRBV12-3 or TRBV12-4 and TRBJ2-1, with no clear D. The CDR3 runs 16 residues. Trimming removed 5 bases from V and 4 bases from J, with 18 bases in between. This chain's CDR3 is CASSLGRFLLYNEQFF. In DNA, the CDR3 is TGTGCCAGCAGTCTCGGTAGGTTCTTACTTTACAATGAGCAGTTCTTC.

The chain employs TRBV5-1 and TRBJ1-2; 9 nucleotides agree with TRBD1. The CDR3 contains 17 residues. Germline assignment: CDR1 SGHRS and CDR2 YFSETQ. The J segment lost 5 bases and the V segment lost 5 bases, leaving 16 bases of the junction unmatched. The CDR3 nucleotides read TGCGCCAGCAGTCCGGAGGGGACAGGGATTTTAGGATATGGCTACACCTTC. Translating gives CASSPEGTGILGYGYTF. Based on the CDR3 plus reference TRBV5-1 and TRBJ1-2, the full variable domain is KAGVTQTPRYLIKTRGQQVTLSCSPISGHRSVSWYQQTPGQGLQFLFEYFSETQRNKGNFPGRFSGRQFSNSRSEMNVSTLELGDSALYLCASSPEGTGILGYGYTFGSGTRLTVV.

This clonotype was seen a handful of times. The chain joins TRBV27 to TRBJ1-5, with TRBD1 as a possible D gene (5 bases). Germline V gives CDR1 MNHEY, CDR2 SMNVEV (reference sequence). The V gene lost 5 bases and the J gene lost 8 bases, with 10 bases spanning the gap. The CDR3 covers 12 residues. CDR3 nucleotide sequence: TGTGCCAGCAGTATGACCAGGGAGCCCCAGCATTTT. Its protein is CASSMTREPQHF.

This clonotype was seen a handful of times. The chain employs TRBV10-3 and TRBJ2-7, with D tentatively TRBD1 (6 bases). The germline V and J ends were trimmed by 7 bases and 2 bases, with 12 bases remaining between them. The CDR3 loop spans 13 amino acids. Per germline, CDR1 ENHRY and CDR2 SYGVKD. CDR3 residues: CAIKGTNTYEQYF. CDR3 nucleotides: TGTGCCATCAAGGGGACAAATACCTACGAGCAGTACTTC.

The chain carries TRBV7-2 and TRBJ2-1; 14 nucleotides match TRBD2. CDR1 SGHTA and CDR2 FQGNSA come from the germline V gene. V gave up 5 bases and J gave up 3 bases; unmatched junction bases: 6. This CDR3 has 17 amino acids. In nucleotides, the CDR3 is TGTGCCAGCAGCCAGGGACTAGCGGGGGCGTTCTACAATGAGCAGTTCTTC. Residues: CASSQGLAGAFYNEQFF.

The chain joins TRBV4-3 to TRBJ2-1; 11 nucleotides align to TRBD2. The trim removed 4 bases at V and 2 bases at J, leaving 13 bases unmatched. Germline V lookup: CDR1 LGHNA, CDR2 YSLEER. The CDR3 sequence is 19 residues long. CDR3 bases: TGCGCCAGCAGCCTCACATTCCTTAGTAGCGGGGGGGCCTACAATGAGCAGTTCTTC. This translates into CASSLTFLSSGGAYNEQFF.

J is TRBJ2-2 and V is TRBV14; D might be TRBD1 (5 bases). Trimming removed 2 bases at V and 4 bases at J, with 11 bases between. The CDR3 extends over 15 amino acids. Germline V gene sequence: CDR1 SGHDN, CDR2 FVKESK. Here the CDR3 reads CASSQTQGITGELFF. CDR3 DNA: TGTGCCAGCAGCCAAACGCAGGGTATCACCGGGGAGCTGTTTTTT. Based on the CDR3 plus reference TRBV14 and TRBJ2-2, the full variable domain is EAGVTQFPSHSVIEKGQTVTLRCDPISGHDNLYWYRRVMGKEIKFLLHFVKESKQDESGMPNNRFLAERTGGTYSTLKVQPAELEDSGVYFCASSQTQGITGELFFGEGSRLTVL.

At least ten counts were recorded for this clonotype. The V call is TRBV28, the J call TRBJ1-1; TRBD1 might be the D (6 bases). The CDR3 is 14 amino acids. V was shortened by 7 bases and J by 1 base, with 13 bases between the two germline ends. The germline V gene encodes CDR1 MDHEN and CDR2 SYDVKM. DNA of the CDR3: TGTGCCAGCATCCCAGGGGACGGGAACACTGAAGCTTTCTTT. This encodes CASIPGDGNTEAFF.

This clonotype was seen many times. The V call is TRBV6-6, the J call TRBJ1-2, with no clear D. Trimming removed 11 bases at V and 2 bases at J, with 12 bases between. Per the germline V gene, CDR1 is MNHNY and CDR2 is SVGAGI (reference sequence). This CDR3 comprises 12 residues. The CDR3: CAALGSNYGYTF. CDR3 bases: TGTGCCGCACTTGGGTCGAACTATGGCTACACCTTC.

This clonotype was found a few times. The chain combines TRBV11-2 with TRBJ1-1; D unresolved. Looked up from germline, CDR1 is SGHAT and CDR2 is FQNNGV. CDR3 length: 15 amino acids. Trimming pared 2 bases from V and 0 bases from J, leaving 10 bases between. This CDR3 reads CASSLYREMNTEAFF. CDR3 nucleotides: TGTGCCAGCAGCTTATATAGAGAAATGAACACTGAAGCTTTCTTT.

The table lists this clonotype with a few counts. The junction departs from germline at one end; a sequencing error may be responsible. The chain combines TRBV10-3 with TRBJ1-5, with a tentative D call TRBD1 (6 bases). This CDR3 region has 15 residues. CDR1 and CDR2 (germline): ENHRY, SYGVKD. This CDR3 is CAISESAGAGQPKHF. The CDR3 coding sequence is TGTGCCATCAGTGAGTCGGCGGGGGCTGGGCAGCCCAAGCATTTT.

This clonotype showed up many times. The chain combines TRBV7-9 with TRBJ2-7, with D possibly matching TRBD2 (6 bases). Germline V gives CDR1 SEHNR, CDR2 FQNEAQ (reference sequence). Trimming removed 5 bases from V and 2 bases from J, with 13 bases in between. The CDR3 runs 14 residues. As DNA, the CDR3 is TGTGCCAGCAGCCGCTGGGACTTACCCTACGAGCAGTACTTC. It codes for CASSRWDLPYEQYF.

This clonotype was detected many times. This chain uses TRBV6-5 with TRBJ2-7; 7 nucleotides align to TRBD1. This CDR3 is 15 amino acids long. With V trimmed by 6 bases and J by 2 bases, 10 bases remained unmatched. The germline CDR1 and CDR2 sequences are MNHEY and SVGAGI. Here the CDR3 reads CASRILGTVAYEQYF. The CDR3, as DNA: TGTGCCAGCAGGATTCTGGGGACAGTCGCCTACGAGCAGTACTTC.

This clonotype appeared many times. This chain joins TRBV4-1 and TRBJ2-5; either TRBD1 or TRBD2 may supply D (5 bases each). The germline CDR1 and CDR2 sequences are MGHRA and YSYEKL. CDR3 length: 15 residues. Trimming removed 2 bases from V and 1 base from J, with 11 bases in between. The CDR3 coding sequence is TGCGCCAGCAGCCAAAATCGGGACGTCCAAGAGACCCAGTACTTC. Its translation: CASSQNRDVQETQYF.

The rearrangement uses TRBV6-4 and TRBJ2-1; 8 bases match TRBD2. Germline CDR1 is MRHNA and CDR2 is SNTAGT. CDR3 length: 14 amino acids. With V trimmed by 6 bases and J by 7 bases, 8 bases remained unmatched. CDR3 in DNA: TGTGCCAGCAGCGGGGGGGCCGTCGGGAATGAGCAGTTCTTC. Protein: CASSGGAVGNEQFF.

This clonotype has a handful of counts. This rearrangement joins TRBV11-2 to TRBJ2-7, with 8 positions matching TRBD1. Per germline, CDR1 SGHAT and CDR2 FQNNGV. V lost 0 bases to trimming and J lost 3 bases; unmatched junction nucleotides: 19. The CDR3 is 20 amino acids. The CDR3 region is CASSLEGRGLKPSGNYEQYF. The CDR3 nucleotides read TGTGCCAGCAGCTTAGAGGGCAGGGGGCTTAAACCATCGGGAAACTACGAGCAGTACTTC.